This T cell receptor (beta chain) is drawn from a study of cytotoxic CD8 clonotypes in ibrutinib-treated CLL. Overall study: Around 10 relapsed/refractory, roughly 15 treatment-naive; roughly 17 IGHV unmutated. Following a median 12 months of treatment, with a range of 6 to 36, response samples were taken. Study-wide results and limits: Clonality (at baseline) was higher than in age-matched healthy donors and tracked circulating CD8+ T-cell counts. Clonality was elevated at ibrutinib response and had returned toward baseline at progression.

A word on this clone: Its antigen is unknown.

Produced via immunoSEQ multiplex PCR; TCRdb's table is partial and in-frame only. This table holds fewer than 400,000 clones, approximately 67% found once. V dropped 5 bases and J dropped 2; count of bases not matched to a gene: 4. This CDR3 contains 13 residues. The germline gives CDR1 SQVTM, CDR2 ANQGSEA. This material consisted of PBMCs, taken after 36 months of ibrutinib treatment. The J gene is TRBJ1-2, the V gene TRBV29-1; 8 nucleotides match TRBD1. The receptor comes from a human donor with chronic lymphocytic leukemia. CDR3 protein: CSVTRQGNYGYTF. CDR3 sequence (DNA): TGCAGCGTTACCCGACAGGGGAACTATGGCTACACCTTC.